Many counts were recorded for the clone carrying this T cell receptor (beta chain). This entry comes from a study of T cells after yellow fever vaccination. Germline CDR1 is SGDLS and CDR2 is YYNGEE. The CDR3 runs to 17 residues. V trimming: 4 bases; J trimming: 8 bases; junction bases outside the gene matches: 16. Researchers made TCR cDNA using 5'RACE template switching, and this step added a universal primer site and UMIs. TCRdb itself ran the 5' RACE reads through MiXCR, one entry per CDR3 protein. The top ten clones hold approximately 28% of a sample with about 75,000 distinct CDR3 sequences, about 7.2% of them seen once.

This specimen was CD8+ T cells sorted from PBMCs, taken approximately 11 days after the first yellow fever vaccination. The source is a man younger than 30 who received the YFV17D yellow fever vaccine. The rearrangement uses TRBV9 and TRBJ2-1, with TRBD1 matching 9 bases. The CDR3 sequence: CASSLRPGQGAVDEQFF. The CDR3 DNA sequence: TGTGCCAGCAGCCTCCGACCGGGACAGGGAGCGGTGGATGAGCAGTTCTTC. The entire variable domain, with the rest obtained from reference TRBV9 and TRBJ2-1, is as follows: DSGVTQTPKHLITATGQRVTLRCSPRSGDLSVYWYQQSLDQGLQFLIQYYNGEERAKGNILERFSAQQFPDLHSELNLSSLELGDSALYFCASSLRPGQGAVDEQFFGPGTRLTVL.